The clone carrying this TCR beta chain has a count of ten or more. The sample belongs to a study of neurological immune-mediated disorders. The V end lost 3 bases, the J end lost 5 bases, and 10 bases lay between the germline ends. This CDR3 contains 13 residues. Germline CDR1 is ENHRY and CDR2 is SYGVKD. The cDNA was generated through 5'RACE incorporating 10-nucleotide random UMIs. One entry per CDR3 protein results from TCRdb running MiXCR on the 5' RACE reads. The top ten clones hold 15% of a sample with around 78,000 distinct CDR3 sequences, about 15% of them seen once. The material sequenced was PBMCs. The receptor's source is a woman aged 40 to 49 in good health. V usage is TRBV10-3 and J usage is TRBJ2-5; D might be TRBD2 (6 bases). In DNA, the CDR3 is TGTGCCATCAGTGATGGAGGGATGGAGACCCAGTACTTC. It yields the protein CAISDGGMETQYF.